These T cell receptor beta chains were read from a single sample in a study of human CD8 memory T cell subsets. TCRdb reprocessed the 5' RACE reads and reports one entry per CDR3 protein, with no DNA. The sample holds some 10,000 distinct CDR3 sequences. Sequenced input: CD8+ T cells from PBMCs. These receptors all come from a human donor in good health. Each CDR3 is given with its conserved first and last residue. Only part of the rows carry a size: once, few, many, or a class if the clone is expanded.

>14|medium-sized|TRBJ2-1|TRBV29-1
CSVDSGGAYNEQFF
>18|.|TRBJ2-2|TRBV6-2/TRBV6-3
CASSYNPGTSGRGGELFF
>16|.|TRBJ2-7|TRBV28
CASRGKPGQRAYEQYF
>17|.|TRBJ2-5|TRBV11-3
CASSLDGGQGYQETQYF
>11|.|TRBJ1-2|TRBV20-1
CSARTGYGYTF
>15|.|TRBJ2-1|TRBV7-3
CASSAGGDSYNEQFF
>16|.|TRBJ2-3|TRBV10-3
CAVRPSGDSSQDTQYF
>16|medium-sized|TRBJ1-2|TRBV4-3
CASSQDPSRANYGYTF
>13|.|TRBJ1-1|TRBV28
CASLGGGPLGAFF
>22|.|TRBJ2-1|TRBV4-1
CASSQERGGHYIRGIRYNEQFF
>14|.|TRBJ2-3|TRBV12-1
CASSLKVDRDTQYF
>13|.|TRBJ1-2|TRBV9
CASSVGGDYGYTF
>13|.|TRBJ1-2|TRBV28
CASRGTRDYGYTF
>15|.|TRBJ2-1|TRBV20-1
CSALRLAGENNEQFF
>13|.|TRBJ2-2|TRBV7-6
CASRPADGGELFF
>15|medium-sized|TRBJ1-1|TRBV5-4
CASSSPGQGGTEAFF
>16|.|TRBJ2-1|TRBV2
CASMETGPLPYNEQFF
>14|.|TRBJ2-5|TRBV4-2
CASSLPGGGETQYF
>15|.|TRBJ2-5|TRBV5-1
CASSLEIPGEETQYF
>14|.|TRBJ2-7|TRBV12-3/TRBV12-4
CASSFVGRPYEQYF
>17|.|TRBJ2-1|TRBV7-3
CASSLTPRTGTYNEQFF
>11|.|TRBJ2-1|TRBV29-1
CSVEHYNEQFF
>14|.|TRBJ2-4|TRBV7-9
CASSAGQTKNIQYF
>14|.|TRBJ2-5|TRBV4-1
CASSQDGGGGTQYF
>20|.|TRBJ1-5|TRBV6-2/TRBV6-3
CASSYQVRSQGTDSNQPQHF
>15|.|TRBJ1-1|TRBV4-3
CASSQGSGVRTEAFF
>13|.|TRBJ1-1|TRBV19
CASSIGPGQEAFF
>12|.|TRBJ2-5|TRBV10-3
CATRQGMETQYF
>14|medium-sized|TRBJ1-5|TRBV15
CATSPLASNQPQHF
>15|.|TRBJ2-1|TRBV20-1
CSARDLAGGRNEQFF
>15|.|TRBJ2-1|TRBV5-6
CASSMGLGGINEQFF
>12|.|TRBJ1-2|TRBV29-1
CSVAGTGEGYTF
>11|.|TRBJ1-1|TRBV7-9
CASSPPPEAFF
>14|.|TRBJ2-1|TRBV30
CAWSVPGNYNEQFF
>15|.|TRBJ2-7|TRBV5-1
CASSQYGGEGYEQYF
>13|.|TRBJ1-1|TRBV28
CASSPATVRAGFF
>13|.|TRBJ1-4|TRBV7-9
CASSLVLGIPPVF
>15|.|TRBJ2-3|TRBV6-6
CASSYSTGSTDTQYF
>15|.|TRBJ2-3|TRBV5-1
CASTSGTGLIDTQYF
>14|.|TRBJ2-1|TRBV7-9
CASSSPLGYNEQFF